This TCR beta chain was observed in a study of T cell responses to AZD1222 COVID-19 vaccine. The wider study: Analysis merged second doses at about 4 or about 12 weeks.

Profiled with immunoSEQ multiplex PCR; TCRdb holds only in-frame clones, not every one. There are fewer than 120,000 clones in the sample; approximately 90% occur only once, and roughly 7.8% lies in the top ten. This clone was seen a single time. The antigen is undetermined. Study-level findings and limits: Reports indicate that nearly half of spike-specific TCRs are directed at unmutated variant regions. The study identified only six AZD1222 recipients as seropositive at baseline.

The ends lost 4 bases at V and 4 bases at J; junction bases unmatched: 14. The germline V gene encodes CDR1 MNHEY and CDR2 SMNVEV (reference sequence). CDR3 length: 19 residues. The specimen comprised peripheral blood, sampled on day 0 of AZD1222 vaccination. The TCR sequence derives from an adult in good health. The chain couples TRBV27 to TRBJ1-6, with 9 bases lining up with TRBD1. The CDR3 DNA follows: TGTGCCAGCAGTTCCCTTCTCGGGACAGGGAGGATTTATAATTCACCCCTCCACTTT. Translated, it gives CASSSLLGTGRIYNSPLHF.